Following are 28 T cell receptor beta chains from one sample sequenced in a study of blood T cells in healthy people across ages. The authors ran a second PCR of roughly 7 to 11 cycles using a sample-barcoded 5' primer and a J-beta primer mix. MiXCR, applied by TCRdb to the 5' RACE reads, yields one record per CDR3 protein. The data show about 1.1 million distinct CDR3 sequences, around two fifths seen once. Sequenced: blood. Source of these receptors: a man in his late teens or twenties in good health.

In this sample, this clonotype turned up a few times. The chain links TRBV25-1 to TRBJ1-5; D perhaps matches TRBD1 (6 bases). This CDR3 has 14 residues. Germline V gene lookup returns CDR1 MGHDK and CDR2 SYGVNS. The V end was cut by 6 bases, the J end by 5 bases, with 14 bases between. CDR3 residues: CASSPGQQDQPQHF. The CDR3 nucleotides read TGTGCCAGCAGCCCGGGACAACAGGATCAGCCCCAGCATTTT.

This clonotype was found once. The junction departs from germline at one end; a sequencing error may be responsible. This rearrangement joins TRBV7-2 to TRBJ2-3, with a possible D match to TRBD2 (5 bases). CDR1 SGHTA and CDR2 FQGNSA come from the germline V gene. The CDR3 is made up of 14 amino acids. CDR3 loop: CASSLTPQADTQDF. CDR3 DNA: TGTGCCAGCAGCTTAACCCCTCAAGCGGATACGCAGGATTTT.

This clonotype has a handful of counts. The chain couples TRBV5-1 to TRBJ2-1, with 8 bases aligning to TRBD2. Losses at the gene ends were 6 bases for V and 3 bases for J; bases not matched to a gene: 8. The CDR3 is 15 amino acids. Germline V gene sequence: CDR1 SGHRS, CDR2 YFSETQ. The CDR3 loop reads CASTPDGGGYNEQFF. CDR3 bases: TGCGCCAGCACCCCGGACGGGGGGGGCTACAATGAGCAGTTCTTC.

This clonotype was observed once. This chain connects TRBV9 to TRBJ2-3; D gene ambiguous. Germline CDR1 is SGDLS and CDR2 is YYNGEE. The CDR3 is 15 residues long. V lost 3 bases, J lost 1 base, and 12 bases lay in between. The CDR3 sequence is CASSGPDHRTDTQYF. The DNA of the CDR3 is TGTGCCAGCAGCGGCCCGGACCACCGCACAGATACGCAGTATTTT.

The chain links TRBV6-6 to TRBJ1-2, with 7 bases that match TRBD1. The CDR3 spans 17 residues. V dropped 2 bases and J dropped 8; count of bases not matched to a gene: 17. Germline CDR1 and CDR2: MNHNY and SVGAGI (reference sequence). The CDR3 is CASSYRSGTADKGGYTF. The CDR3 DNA sequence: TGTGCCAGCAGTTACCGCAGCGGGACAGCCGACAAAGGGGGCTACACCTTC.

Here the CDR3 reads CASSPITVSYNEQFF. As DNA, the CDR3 is TGTGCCAGCAGCCCCATTACAGTCTCCTACAATGAGCAGTTCTTC. J is TRBJ2-1 and V is TRBV7-2; D remains ambiguous. The germline V gene has CDR1 SGHTA and CDR2 FQGNSA. The CDR3 consists of 15 residues. Trimming pared 5 bases from V and 0 bases from J, leaving 11 bases between. The whole variable domain, remainder taken from reference TRBV7-2 and TRBJ2-1, is GAGVSQSPSNKVTEKGKDVELRCDPISGHTALYWYRQSLGQGLEFLIYFQGNSAPDKSGLPSDRFSAERTGGSVSTLTIQRTQQEDSAVYLCASSPITVSYNEQFFGPGTRLTVL.

The rearrangement links TRBV7-9 to TRBJ1-2; D unclear. The CDR3 totals 17 residues. Germline loops: CDR1 SEHNR, CDR2 FQNEAQ (reference sequence). With 4 bases removed from V and 0 bases from J, the gap between germline ends came to 18 bases. The CDR3 DNA reads TGTGCCAGCAGCTCTCTTATGATAACAGATACTAACTATGGCTACACCTTC. Its protein is CASSSLMITDTNYGYTF.

There are a few counts of this clonotype. The chain links TRBV10-3 to TRBJ2-7; D unclear. Per the germline V gene, CDR1 is ENHRY and CDR2 is SYGVKD. This CDR3 region has 14 residues. V lost 6 bases, J lost 6 bases, and 18 bases lay in between. CDR3 in amino acids: CAISPAGSPREQYF. In DNA, the CDR3 is TGTGCCATCAGCCCCGCCGGGTCCCCCCGCGAGCAGTACTTC.

The V and J genes are TRBV21-1 and TRBJ2-1; the D segment call TRBD1 is taken from the table without a DNA check. TRBV21-1 is tagged as a pseudogene. The length of the CDR3 is 16 residues. Written as DNA, the CDR3 is TGTGCCAGCAGCCCGGGGGGCAGGGGGGTTAGCAATGAGCAGTTCTTC. Its protein is CASSPGGRGVSNEQFF.

J is TRBJ1-1 and V is TRBV6-6; possibly TRBD1 for D (5 bases). From germline, CDR1 is MNHNY and CDR2 SVGAGI (reference sequence). V dropped 6 bases and J dropped 7 bases, with 18 bases sitting between them. The CDR3 is 14 amino acids. The chain's CDR3 is CASSLNRQPLEAFF. CDR3 DNA sequence: TGTGCCAGCAGCCTCAATCGACAGCCCCTTGAAGCTTTCTTT.

The chain employs TRBV4-3 and TRBJ2-5, with 8 bases that match TRBD1. The CDR3 sequence is 15 residues long. The germline gives CDR1 LGHNA, CDR2 YSLEER. Trimming removed 0 bases from V and 11 bases from J; junction bases left unmatched: 11. The CDR3, as DNA: TGCGCCAGCAGCCAAGAGCCAGGGGGCCACAATGAGCAGTACTTC. This encodes CASSQEPGGHNEQYF.

This clonotype was counted between two and nine times. This chain uses TRBV12-3 or TRBV12-4 with TRBJ1-5; 10 nucleotides line up with TRBD1. This CDR3 has 14 amino acids. The V and J ends lost 8 bases and 6 bases, in that order; junction bases with no gene match: 7. The CDR3 DNA sequence: TGTGCCAGCCCCCGGGACAGGGGTATTCAGCCCCAGCATTTT. This gives the protein CASPRDRGIQPQHF.

The V call is TRBV15, the J call TRBJ1-5; D possibly corresponds to TRBD1 (6 bases). The germline CDR1 and CDR2 sequences are LNHNV and YYDKDF (reference sequence). V shed 0 bases and J shed 3 bases, with 9 bases lying between them. The CDR3 length is 15 residues. The CDR3, as DNA: TGTGCCACCAGCAGAGATCAGGGGTTCAATCAGCCCCAGCATTTT. As protein: CATSRDQGFNQPQHF.

This chain uses TRBV29-1 with TRBJ2-7, with D possibly TRBD1 on 5 matching bases. TRBJ2-5 explains the end of the DNA better; the J call may be wrong. The CDR3 extends over 12 amino acids. Germline V lookup: CDR1 SQVTM, CDR2 ANQGSEA. The DNA for the CDR3 is TGCAGCGCACGCTCGGTAGGGGTGACCCAGTACTTC. Encoded protein: CSARSVGVTQYF.

The chain recombines TRBV7-2 with TRBJ1-2; no clear D. V gave up 4 bases and J gave up 4 bases, with 16 bases separating them. The CDR3 runs to 15 residues. Per germline, CDR1 SGHTA and CDR2 FQGNSA. This chain's CDR3 is CASSSTGPTSYGYTF. The CDR3 nucleotides read TGTGCCAGCAGCTCCACCGGGCCGACAAGCTATGGCTACACCTTC.

Many counts were recorded for this clonotype. The chain recombines TRBV20-1 with TRBJ1-6, with a tentative D call TRBD1 (5 bases). Germline-derived CDR1 and CDR2 are DFQATT and SNEGSKA (reference sequence). V shed 0 bases and J shed 8 bases, with 11 bases lying between them. The CDR3 extends over 14 amino acids. DNA of the CDR3: TGCAGTGCTAGAGAGGACAAGGGTCATTCACCCCTCCACTTT. This encodes CSAREDKGHSPLHF.

The chain uses TRBV3-1 and TRBJ1-6; D is possibly TRBD1 (5 bases). The germline V gene has CDR1 LGHDT and CDR2 YNNKEL (reference sequence). V gave up 0 bases and J gave up 14 bases, with 11 bases separating them. This CDR3 spans 13 amino acids. The CDR3 sequence: CASSQDYRSSLHF. CDR3 DNA sequence: TGTGCCAGCAGCCAAGACTACAGGTCGTCCCTCCACTTT. The full variable domain, completed using reference TRBV3-1 and TRBJ1-6, is DTAVSQTPKYLVTQMGNDKSIKCEQNLGHDTMYWYKQDSKKFLKIMFSYNNKELIINETVPNRFSPKSPDKAHLNLHINSLELGDSAVYFCASSQDYRSSLHFGNGTRLTVT.

This clonotype appeared a few times. V usage is TRBV7-9 and J usage is TRBJ1-1; D gene ambiguous. Germline V gene lookup returns CDR1 SEHNR and CDR2 FQNEAQ (reference sequence). The V and J ends lost 4 bases and 1 base respectively, with 16 bases between them. This CDR3 has 16 residues. CDR3: CASSSSALAGNTEAFF. The CDR3 DNA reads as TGTGCCAGCAGCTCCTCGGCACTAGCAGGGAACACTGAAGCTTTCTTT.

Only a few counts were recorded for this clonotype. This chain joins TRBV5-6 and TRBJ2-7; unclear D gene. Trimming shortened V by 1 base and J by 6 bases, and 5 bases separated the two germline ends. The CDR3 has 11 residues. The germline V gene has CDR1 SGHDT and CDR2 YYEEEE. This chain's CDR3 is CASSLSVEQYF. The CDR3 DNA reads TGTGCCAGCAGCTTGTCGGTCGAGCAGTACTTC.

The chain employs TRBV20-1 and TRBJ1-5; 8 bases align to TRBD1. V was pared by 0 bases and J by 6 bases, with 19 bases of the junction left unmatched. CDR1 and CDR2 from the germline V gene are DFQATT and SNEGSKA (reference sequence). The CDR3 has 19 amino acids. The CDR3 reads CSARDRETGDPTLLQPQHF. CDR3 sequence (DNA): TGCAGTGCTAGAGATAGGGAGACAGGGGATCCAACCCTTCTTCAGCCCCAGCATTTT.

V is TRBV6-6 and J is TRBJ2-1, with no clear D. Germline V gene data show CDR1 as MNHNY and CDR2 as SVGAGI (reference sequence). V lost 8 bases, J lost 4 bases, and 9 bases lay in between. The CDR3 is 12 amino acids. The CDR3 reads CASGNRYNEQFF. DNA of the CDR3: TGTGCCAGCGGTAACCGATACAATGAGCAGTTCTTC.

For this clonotype: One end of the junction varies from germline; a read error may be responsible. This chain joins TRBV7-9 and TRBJ2-5, with D uncertain. The CDR3 is made up of 15 amino acids. Looked up from germline, CDR1 is SEHNR and CDR2 is FQNEAQ (reference sequence). Here the CDR3 DNA reads TGTACCAGCAGCTCTGGACCAGCTCCGGGCAATGAGCAGTACTTC. This encodes CTSSSGPAPGNEQYF.

Note on this clonotype: The conserved phenylalanine or tryptophan is not found at the CDR3 terminus, so this likely reflects a read error. This rearrangement joins TRBV27 to TRBJ2-1; D might be TRBD2 (5 bases). Trimming shortened V by 8 bases and J by 6 bases, and 14 bases separated the two germline ends. The CDR3 is 13 residues long. Per the germline V gene, CDR1 is MNHEY and CDR2 is SMNVEV (reference sequence). CDR3 DNA: TGTGCCAGCGGACGGGGAGCAGCCAATGAGCAGTTCTTA. This codes for CASGRGAANEQFL.

This clonotype was seen just once. This chain links TRBV9 with TRBJ2-6; a possible D gene is TRBD2 (7 bases). V shed 2 bases and J shed 0 bases, with 12 bases lying between them. Germline V gene data show CDR1 as SGDLS and CDR2 as YYNGEE. The CDR3 contains 17 residues. CDR3 DNA sequence: TGTGCCAGCAGCGTGTCAGGGGAGGGCTCTGGGGCCAACGTCCTGACTTTC. The encoded protein is CASSVSGEGSGANVLTF.

As for this clonotype: Sequence at one end of the junction differs from germline and may be a read error. J is TRBJ2-3 and V is TRBV6-6; no firm D call. The CDR3 covers 15 residues. Germline V gives CDR1 MNHNY, CDR2 SVGAGI (reference sequence). The DNA for the CDR3 is TGTGTCAGCAACCAAAGGGTAACCGACACAGATACGCAGTATTTT. Amino acid sequence: CVSNQRVTDTDTQYF.

This clonotype was counted between two and nine times. This rearrangement joins TRBV20-1 to TRBJ1-2; D may be TRBD1 (6 bases). The CDR3 covers 13 residues. Germline V CDR1 and CDR2: DFQATT, SNEGSKA (reference sequence). V was shortened by 0 bases and J by 11 bases, with 16 bases between the two germline ends. The chain's CDR3 is CSARDAQGTGYTF. CDR3 nucleotides: TGCAGTGCTAGAGATGCCCAGGGGACGGGGTACACCTTC.

The chain employs TRBV4-3 and TRBJ1-6; no clear D gene. The length of the CDR3 is 15 residues. From germline, CDR1 is LGHNA and CDR2 YSLEER. V lost 0 bases and J 4 bases, leaving 7 bases between the germline ends. In nucleotides, the CDR3 is TGCGCCAGCAGCCAAGATCTACAGTATAATTCACCCCTCCACTTT. Residues: CASSQDLQYNSPLHF.

J is TRBJ1-2 and V is TRBV15; D is uncertain. In germline, CDR1 is LNHNV, CDR2 YYDKDF (reference sequence). Trimming removed 0 bases from V and 5 bases from J, with 7 bases in between. The CDR3 is made up of 13 amino acids. This CDR3 reads CATSRDLPYGYTF. The CDR3 DNA sequence: TGTGCCACCAGCAGAGATCTTCCGTATGGCTACACCTTC.